This note documents a single T cell receptor (beta chain) sequence. The antigen remains unidentified. Germline lookup yields CDR1 SQVTM and CDR2 ANQGSEA. The V end was cut by 1 base, the J end by 0 bases, with 11 bases between. This CDR3 region has 15 residues. Every sorted population was more than 95% pure. This record belongs to a study of beta chain features in type 1 diabetes. Overall study: Taken together, all samples contributed some 100 million examined sorted cells. Findings of the study overall: Among patients, naive, central memory and Treg TCRB repertoires appeared more similar than among healthy donors.

Expressed TCRB transcripts got sequenced, as all isolated RNA was reverse transcribed. Libraries were prepared by immunoSEQ multiplex PCR; TCRdb keeps only in-frame clonotypes and omits some of them. Of nearly 250,000 clones in the sample, around 68% are singletons; the top ten hold around 0.05%. The chain couples TRBV29-1 to TRBJ2-3; D not resolved. This TCR came from a man aged 25 to 40 in good health. Specimen: naive CD4+ T cells from blood. CDR3 protein: CSVEGAPPSTDTQYF. DNA for the CDR3: TGCAGCGTTGAAGGTGCTCCTCCTAGCACAGATACGCAGTATTTT.